This T cell receptor (beta chain) was documented in a study of T cell changes during pregnancy in multiple sclerosis (dated by TCRdb to about 2019). With regard to the full study: The study examined how the T cell repertoire changed over the course of pregnancy in women with multiple sclerosis.

This clone has only a few counts. What this receptor recognizes is not known. Base qualities are not provided; no much larger clone lies one nucleotide away. Libraries were constructed by the immunoSEQ multiplex PCR assay. TCRdb mirrors the immuneACCESS table, restricted to in-frame sequences. Some clones are absent from its copies; in checked studies, under half trace to an unresolved V gene, and the reason for the others is unknown. This sample lists about 80,000 clones; 85% to 95% were detected once. The ten largest clones add up to around 0.21% of the sample. The germline V gene gives CDR1 as MNHNS and CDR2 as SASEGT. Trimming at the junction amounts to 6 bases on V and 5 bases on J, and the germline ends lie 10 bases apart. The CDR3 runs 12 residues from the cysteine to the phenylalanine. The DNA shown is the 36-base CDR3, in frame from base 1.

The clonotype comes from a female donor with multiple sclerosis, enrolled in a pregnancy study. Material: CD4+ T cells from peripheral blood mononuclear cells, obtained before pregnancy. Recombination linked TRBV6-1 to TRBJ1-1; the D gene remains uncertain. CDR3 reads: CASSLAWTEAFF. The DNA reads TGTGCCAGCAGCCTTGCGTGGACTGAAGCTTTCTTT.